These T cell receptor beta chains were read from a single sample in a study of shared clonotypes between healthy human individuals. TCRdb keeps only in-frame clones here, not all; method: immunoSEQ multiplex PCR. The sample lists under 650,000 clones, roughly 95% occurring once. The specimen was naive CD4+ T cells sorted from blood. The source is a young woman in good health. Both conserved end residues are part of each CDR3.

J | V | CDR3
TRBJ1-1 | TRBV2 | CASSEGGLRDTEAFF
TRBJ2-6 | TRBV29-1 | CSVLWGLGGSGANVLTF
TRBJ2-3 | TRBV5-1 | CASSLDLTDTQYF
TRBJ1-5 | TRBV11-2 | CASSGPGQRQPQHF
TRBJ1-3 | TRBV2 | CASKKSIPSSGNTIYF
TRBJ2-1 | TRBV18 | CASSPPGQVNNEQFF
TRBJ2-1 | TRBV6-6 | CASSPGHTLTYNEQFF
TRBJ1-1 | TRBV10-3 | CAIRPTRTGSEAFF
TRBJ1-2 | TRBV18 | CASSPGQGSHGYTF
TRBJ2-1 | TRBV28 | CASISGNEQFF
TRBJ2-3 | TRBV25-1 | CASSEFTSEDTQYF
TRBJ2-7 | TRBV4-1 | CASSQDLPSGRAGSPYEQYF
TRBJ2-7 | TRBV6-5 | CASSYSARTFDYEQYF
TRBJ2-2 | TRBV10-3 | CAINLGLDVAGELFF
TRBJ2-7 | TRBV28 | CASSPASGPSEQYF
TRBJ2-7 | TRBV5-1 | CASSLGWDSYEQYF
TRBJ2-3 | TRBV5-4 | CASSTGDKVDTQYF
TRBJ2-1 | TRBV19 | CASSIPGSPNEQFF
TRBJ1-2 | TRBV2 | CASRPQGADYGYTF
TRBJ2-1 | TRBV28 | CASSFPGVSNEQFF
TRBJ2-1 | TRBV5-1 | CASSLRLAVYNEQFF
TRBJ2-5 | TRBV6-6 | CASSYSAQQETQYF
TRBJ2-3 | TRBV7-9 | CASSLSTGSTDTQYF
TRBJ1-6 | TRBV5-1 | CASSLEDRGNSPLHF
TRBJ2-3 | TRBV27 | CASSIRVNSDTQYF
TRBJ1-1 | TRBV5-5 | CASSNTPGVNTEAFF
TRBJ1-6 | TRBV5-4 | CASSLDGRRYESPLHF
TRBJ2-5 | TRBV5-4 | CASSPGGTSQETQYF
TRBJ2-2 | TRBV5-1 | CASSRTSGRPTGELFF
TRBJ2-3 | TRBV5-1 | CASSSPLGLAGTPDTQYF
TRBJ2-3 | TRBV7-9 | CASSKGSQQNTDTQYF
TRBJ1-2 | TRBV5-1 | CASSTGDSPYGYTF
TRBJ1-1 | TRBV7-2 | CASSFRERGTEAFF
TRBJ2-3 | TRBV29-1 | CSVTGTRGTDTQYF
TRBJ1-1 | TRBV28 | CASSISGGKAFF
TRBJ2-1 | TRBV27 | CASKLYGSEQFF
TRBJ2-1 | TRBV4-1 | CASSQGSSGLVNEQFF
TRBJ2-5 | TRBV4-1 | CASSLLAGGETQYF
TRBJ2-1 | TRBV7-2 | CASTLAGGPHEQFF
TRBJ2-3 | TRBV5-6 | CASSFGPPFQGTDTQYF
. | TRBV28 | CASSGPSSSYEQYF
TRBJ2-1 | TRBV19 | CATSTRGGDEQFF
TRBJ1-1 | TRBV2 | CASSGGPGTEAFF
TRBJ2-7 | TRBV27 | CASSLFVAGATYEQYF
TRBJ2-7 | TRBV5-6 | CASSLLDRDSYEQYF
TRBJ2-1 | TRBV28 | CASSSTQGVRSSYNEQFF
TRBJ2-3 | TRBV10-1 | CASSKGGIRTDTQYF
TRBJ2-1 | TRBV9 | CASSPIGNEQFF
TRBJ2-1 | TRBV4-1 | CASSGAGGGYNEQFF
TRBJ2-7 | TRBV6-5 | CASKGSGSYEQYF
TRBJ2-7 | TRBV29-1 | CSVVVVGGYEQYF
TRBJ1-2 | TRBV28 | CASSLSEPNYGYTF
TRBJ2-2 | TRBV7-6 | CASSFSGTQNTGELFF
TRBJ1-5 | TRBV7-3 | CASSHDRSSVLKPQHF
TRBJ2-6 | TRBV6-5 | CASASLTSGANVLTF
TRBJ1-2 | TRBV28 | CASSLSGGGYGYTF
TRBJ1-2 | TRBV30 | CAWSWDLYYGYTF
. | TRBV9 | CASSPRDSNEQYF
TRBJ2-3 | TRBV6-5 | CASSYLAGVADTQYF